These 2 T cell receptor beta chains were all obtained from the same sample, sequenced in a study of blood T cell repertoires in COVID-19. Repertoires were generated with immunoSEQ multiplex PCR, while TCRdb's copy carries only in-frame clones and drops some. The table shows roughly 180,000 clones, with about 83% occurring only once. Sequences were obtained from PBMCs or T cells enriched from blood (not recorded which). The source of these receptors is a woman between 25 and 40 years old who had recovered from COVID-19.

The chain joins TRBV29-1 to TRBJ2-7; 9 bases agree with TRBD1. The CDR3 runs to 14 residues. V shed 5 bases and J 6 bases; nucleotides not matched to a gene: 11. The germline CDR1 and CDR2 sequences are SQVTM and ANQGSEA. This chain's CDR3 is CSVTISGTGSEQYF. CDR3 in DNA: TGCAGCGTTACTATCTCCGGGACAGGGTCCGAGCAGTACTTC.

The rearrangement joins TRBV7-9 to TRBJ1-4, with TRBD1 matching over 9 bases. Per the germline V gene, CDR1 is SEHNR and CDR2 is FQNEAQ (reference sequence). This CDR3 region has 15 residues. J was trimmed by 6 bases and V by 6 bases; bases with no gene match: 8. The CDR3 bases are TGTGCCAGCAGTCATCAGACAGGGGGGGATGAAAAACTGTTTTTT. This encodes CASSHQTGGDEKLFF.